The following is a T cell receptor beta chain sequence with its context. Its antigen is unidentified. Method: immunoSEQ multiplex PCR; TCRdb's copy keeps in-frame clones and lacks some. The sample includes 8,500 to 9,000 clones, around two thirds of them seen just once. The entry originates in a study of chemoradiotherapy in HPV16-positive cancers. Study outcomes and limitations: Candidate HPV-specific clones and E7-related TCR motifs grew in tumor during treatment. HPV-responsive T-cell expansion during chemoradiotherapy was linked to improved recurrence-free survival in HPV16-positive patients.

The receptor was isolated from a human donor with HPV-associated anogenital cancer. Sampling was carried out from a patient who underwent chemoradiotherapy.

CDR3 nucleotides: TGTGCCAGCAGCATTGACAGGGGAGGTAACTATGGCTACACCTTC. Its protein is CASSIDRGGNYGYTF. The chain joins TRBV7-2 to TRBJ1-2; 8 positions agree with TRBD1. Germline assignment: CDR1 SGHTA and CDR2 FQGNSA. With 5 bases clipped from V and 1 base from J, the junction kept 6 bases outside the gene matches. The CDR3 loop spans 15 amino acids. The full variable domain, completed using reference TRBV7-2 and TRBJ1-2, is GAGVSQSPSNKVTEKGKDVELRCDPISGHTALYWYRQSLGQGLEFLIYFQGNSAPDKSGLPSDRFSAERTGGSVSTLTIQRTQQEDSAVYLCASSIDRGGNYGYTFGSGTRLTVV.